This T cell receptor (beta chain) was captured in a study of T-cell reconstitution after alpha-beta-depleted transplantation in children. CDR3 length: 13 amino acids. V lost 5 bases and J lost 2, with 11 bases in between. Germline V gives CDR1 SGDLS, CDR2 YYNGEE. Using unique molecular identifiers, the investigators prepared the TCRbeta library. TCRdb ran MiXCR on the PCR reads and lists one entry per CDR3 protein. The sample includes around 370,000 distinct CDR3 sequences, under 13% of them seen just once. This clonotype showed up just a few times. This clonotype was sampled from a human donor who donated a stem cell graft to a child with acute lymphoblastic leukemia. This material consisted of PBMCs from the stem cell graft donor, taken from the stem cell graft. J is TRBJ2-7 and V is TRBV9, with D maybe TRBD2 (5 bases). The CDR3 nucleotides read TGTGCCAGCAGAATAAGCGGCGCCTACGAGCAGTACTTC. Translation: CASRISGAYEQYF.